This T cell receptor beta chain came from a study of cytomegalovirus exposure and HLA in healthy donors. PCR amplification relied on 60 Vbeta primers (plus 13 Jbeta primers). The table came from immunoSEQ multiplex PCR; TCRdb's copy has only in-frame clones and leaves some out. The table shows about 130,000 clones, with over 60% occurring only once. Study outcomes and limitations: Rare sequences made up most TCRs, while some public TCRs were found in many donors.

Turning to this clone: Antigen specificity is unknown.

Sequenced: PBMCs. This receptor was identified in a man in his fifties or sixties in good health and CMV-seropositive.

This chain's CDR3 is CASSEDRSYEQYF. The CDR3, as DNA: TGTGCCAGCTCGGAGGACAGATCCTACGAGCAGTACTTC. V is TRBV18 and J is TRBJ2-7; D perhaps matches TRBD1 (6 bases). The CDR3 runs to 13 residues. V was cut by 6 bases and J by 1 base, with 10 bases left in between. Germline-derived CDR1 and CDR2 are KGHSH and LQKENI.